This paragraph reports one TCR beta chain. These data come from a study of blood T cell repertoires in COVID-19. As for the study in general: T cells, B-cell-depleted T cells, or PBMCs provided the cDNA or gDNA that served as material.

The germline gives CDR1 SGHNT, CDR2 YYREEE (reference sequence). V dropped 0 bases and J dropped 2 bases, with 6 bases sitting between them. The CDR3 length is 14 residues. Method: immunoSEQ multiplex PCR; TCRdb's copy keeps in-frame clones and lacks some. The sample includes about 120,000 clones, about 83% of them seen just once. The sequence came from a man aged 70-80 years with acute or convalescent COVID-19. Sequencing was carried out using peripheral blood. The gene calls are TRBV5-4 and TRBJ1-5; D may be TRBD1 (5 bases). DNA of the CDR3: TGTGCCAGCAGCTTGGCGGGGGGCAATCAGCCCCAGCATTTT. Translation gives CASSLAGGNQPQHF.